The TCR beta chain described here comes from a study of T cells in Graves' hyperthyroidism and ophthalmopathy. Overall study context: Specimen type is peripheral blood, collected at initial diagnosis prior to any treatment. Whole-study findings and limits: A model using 13 V-J features told ophthalmopathy apart from stable hyperthyroidism.

There are 13 residues in the CDR3. V was shortened by 5 bases and J by 2 bases, with 10 bases between the two germline ends. Germline lookup yields CDR1 WSHSY and CDR2 SAAADI. RNA transcripts gave rise to amplified TCR beta CDR3 regions. In the first-round RT-PCR of the TCR CDR3, the HTBI primer set was used. TCRdb reanalysed the multiplex PCR reads using MiXCR and keeps one entry per CDR3 protein. The table records 90,000 to 120,000 distinct CDR3 sequences, 15% to 20% of them present only once. Lactation, pregnancy, other autoimmune disease or uncontrolled infection excluded patients. Each diagnosis drew on symptoms, thyroxine, TRAb, thyroid ultrasound and orbital computed tomography findings. This clonotype has ten or more counts. Its antigen is unknown.

Sample: blood. This rearrangement joins TRBV10-2 to TRBJ2-7; possibly TRBD1 for D (6 bases). The source of this sequence is a woman aged 50 to 60 with Graves' hyperthyroidism. CDR3 in DNA: TGCGCCAGCAGTTCGGGACAAACCTACGAGCAGTACTTC. Translating gives CASSSGQTYEQYF.